This TCR beta chain was sequenced in a study of identifying expanded T cells in peripheral blood. The protocol was immunoSEQ multiplex PCR, while the TCRdb copy is restricted to in-frame clones and leaves out a portion. This sample has about 91,000 clones, with roughly 88% found just once. V was cut by 0 bases and J by 6 bases, with 8 bases left in between. Germline-derived CDR1 and CDR2 are ENHRY and SYGVKD. The CDR3 is 14 residues long. Sequenced: blood. This receptor was obtained from a person aged 18 to 69 in good health. V is TRBV10-3 and J is TRBJ2-2; D is undetermined. This CDR3 reads CAISESQQAGELFF. CDR3 DNA: TGTGCCATCAGTGAGTCCCAGCAGGCCGGGGAGCTGTTTTTT.